The TCR beta chain described here comes from a study of blood T cell repertoires in COVID-19. Authors' processing steps: Using reference gene primer amplification, nucleated cell counts were estimated. The table came from immunoSEQ multiplex PCR; TCRdb's copy has only in-frame clones and leaves some out. D and trimming come from the DNA, and the V and J calls and clone size come from that table. The table lists some 90,000 clones, roughly 85% of them singletons. The receptor was derived from a woman in her sixties with COVID-19, enrolled during active disease. Material: peripheral blood.

The CDR3 region is CASSLDPGYGYTF. The CDR3 coding sequence is TGTGCCAGCAGCCTTGATCCAGGGTATGGCTACACCTTC. The chain combines TRBV5-5 with TRBJ1-2; possibly TRBD1 for D (5 bases). Trimming cost V 4 bases and J 5 bases, with 12 bases left between them. The V gene's germline CDR1 is SGHKS and CDR2 YYEKEE (reference sequence). CDR3 length: 13 residues.